These 9 T cell receptor beta chains share one sample of origin, sequenced in a study of blood T cell repertoires in COVID-19 (TCRdb year 2020). The library was produced with the immunoSEQ multiplex PCR assay. What TCRdb holds here is the immuneACCESS table cut down to in-frame rearrangements. Part of the clones is not present; checked against another copy, under half of the missing clones reflect an unresolved V gene, and the others are unexplained. The sample records under 300,000 clones, about 90% of which are singletons. The biggest ten clones account for roughly 2% of the sample. Sequencing used peripheral blood. The receptors stem from a woman in her fifties or sixties with COVID-19, enrolled during active disease.

In its sample, this clone was seen once. The chain employs TRBV11-2 and TRBJ1-6, with D possibly TRBD1 on 6 matching bases. V dropped 5 bases and J dropped 8 bases, with 13 bases sitting between them. This CDR3 is built from 14 residues. From germline, CDR1 is SGHAT and CDR2 FQNNGV. CDR3 nucleotide sequence: TGTGCCAGCAGCCTAGGGGGGCGGGATTCACCCCTCCACTTT. Translation: CASSLGGRDSPLHF.

V and J are TRBV19 and TRBJ2-5; TRBD1 matches 9 bases. Germline assignment: CDR1 LNHDA and CDR2 SQIVND (reference sequence). Germline trimming cut 1 base from V and 3 bases from J; bases unmatched to any gene: 6. This CDR3 region has 16 residues. CDR3 sequence: CASSIVGGQGEETQYF. CDR3 nucleotide sequence: TGTGCCAGTAGTATAGTGGGGGGACAGGGAGAAGAGACCCAGTACTTC.

In nucleotides, the CDR3 is TGTGCCAGCAGCCAAGCGGGGACAGGGGTAAGGTCTAACTATGGCTACACCTTC. This sequence encodes CASSQAGTGVRSNYGYTF. The genes are TRBV3-1 (or the pseudogene TRBV3-2) and TRBJ1-2; 10 positions agree with TRBD1. Germline V gene sequence: CDR1 LGHDT, CDR2 YNNKEL (reference sequence). The CDR3 covers 18 residues. V dropped 1 base and J dropped 0; count of bases not matched to a gene: 8.

This chain joins TRBV14 and TRBJ1-1; D uncertain. This CDR3 region has 13 residues. Germline V CDR1 and CDR2: SGHDN, FVKESK. V was clipped by 5 bases and J by 0 bases, with 7 bases between them. CDR3 in DNA: TGTGCCAGCAGCGGCGGGGTGAACACTGAAGCTTTCTTT. It is translated as CASSGGVNTEAFF.

This rearrangement joins TRBV3-1 (or the pseudogene TRBV3-2) to TRBJ2-3, with D perhaps matching TRBD1 (6 bases). The germline V gene has CDR1 LGHDT and CDR2 YNNKEL (reference sequence). Trimming cost V 6 bases and J 0 bases, with 25 bases left between them. This CDR3 region has 19 residues. This chain's CDR3 is CASSRTQSSRTVSTDTQYF. The CDR3 DNA reads as TGTGCCAGCAGTCGGACCCAGAGCTCAAGGACAGTAAGCACAGATACGCAGTATTTT.

The chain joins TRBV5-6 to TRBJ2-3; D is undetermined. Germline lookup yields CDR1 SGHDT and CDR2 YYEEEE. Trimming took off 0 bases at V and 2 bases at J, with 7 bases between the two ends. The CDR3 has 14 amino acids. The CDR3 region is CASSLGLATDTQYF. The CDR3 nucleotides read TGTGCCAGCAGCTTGGGACTCGCCACAGATACGCAGTATTTT.

The J gene is TRBJ2-7, the V gene TRBV14, with TRBD1 matching over 8 bases. Germline values: CDR1 SGHDN, CDR2 FVKESK. This CDR3 has 13 residues. J lost 9 bases, V lost 2 bases, and 6 bases had no gene match. The CDR3 nucleotides read TGTGCCAGCAGCCAACAGAGACAGGGGAGGCAGTACTTC. This translates into CASSQQRQGRQYF.

The V call is TRBV4-1, the J call TRBJ2-7; TRBD2 agrees at 13 bases. The CDR3 length is 17 residues. Germline assignment: CDR1 MGHRA and CDR2 YSYEKL. V lost 4 bases, J lost 4 bases, and 10 bases stayed unmatched. CDR3 DNA sequence: TGCGCCAGCAGCCCTCGGACTAGCGGGGGTTACCTATACGAGCAGTACTTC. Encoded protein: CASSPRTSGGYLYEQYF.

This CDR3 is CASSLDRTGTNEQYF. Written as DNA, the CDR3 is TGTGCCAGCAGCTTAGATCGGACAGGGACCAACGAGCAGTACTTC. The chain joins TRBV11-2 to TRBJ2-7; 8 nucleotides line up with TRBD1. Germline V lookup: CDR1 SGHAT, CDR2 FQNNGV. This CDR3 contains 15 residues. J lost 5 bases, V lost 0 bases, and 6 bases had no gene match.